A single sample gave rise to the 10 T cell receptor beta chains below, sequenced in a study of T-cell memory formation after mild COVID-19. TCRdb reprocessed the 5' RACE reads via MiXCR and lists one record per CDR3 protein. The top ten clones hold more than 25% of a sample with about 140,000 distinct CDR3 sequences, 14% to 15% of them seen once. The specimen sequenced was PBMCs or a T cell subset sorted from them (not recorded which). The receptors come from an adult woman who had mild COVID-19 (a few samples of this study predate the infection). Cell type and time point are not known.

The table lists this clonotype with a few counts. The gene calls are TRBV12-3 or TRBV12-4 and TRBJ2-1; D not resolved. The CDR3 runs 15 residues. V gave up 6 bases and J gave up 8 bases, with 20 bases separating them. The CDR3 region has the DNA TGTGCCAGCAGCCCCGACACCCCATTCTTCGATGAGCAGTTCTTC. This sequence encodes CASSPDTPFFDEQFF.

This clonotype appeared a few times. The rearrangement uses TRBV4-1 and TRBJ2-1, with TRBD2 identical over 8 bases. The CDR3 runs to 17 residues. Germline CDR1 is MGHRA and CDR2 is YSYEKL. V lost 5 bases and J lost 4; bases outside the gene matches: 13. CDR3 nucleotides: TGCGCCAGCAGCACCCTGCAGGGAGCGGGGGAGTACAATGAGCAGTTCTTC. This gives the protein CASSTLQGAGEYNEQFF.

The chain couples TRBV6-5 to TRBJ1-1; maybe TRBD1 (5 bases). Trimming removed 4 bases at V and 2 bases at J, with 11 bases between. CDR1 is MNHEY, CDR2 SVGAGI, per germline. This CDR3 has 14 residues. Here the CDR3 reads CASSLKDTNTEAFF. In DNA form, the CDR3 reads TGTGCCAGCAGTTTAAAGGACACCAACACTGAAGCTTTCTTT.

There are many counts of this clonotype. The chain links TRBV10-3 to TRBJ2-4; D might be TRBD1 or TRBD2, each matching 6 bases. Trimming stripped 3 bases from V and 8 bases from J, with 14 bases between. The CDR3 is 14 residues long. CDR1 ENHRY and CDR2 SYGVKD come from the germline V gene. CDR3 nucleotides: TGTGCCATCAGTGACGGGGGCCCCATCGACATTCAGTACTTC. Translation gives CAISDGGPIDIQYF.

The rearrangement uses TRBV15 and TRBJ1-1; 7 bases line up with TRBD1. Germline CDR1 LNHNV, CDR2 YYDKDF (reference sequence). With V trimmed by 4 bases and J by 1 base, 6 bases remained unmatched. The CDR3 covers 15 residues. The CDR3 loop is CATSNPGQTNTEAFF. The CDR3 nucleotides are TGTGCCACCAGCAACCCGGGACAGACGAACACTGAAGCTTTCTTT.

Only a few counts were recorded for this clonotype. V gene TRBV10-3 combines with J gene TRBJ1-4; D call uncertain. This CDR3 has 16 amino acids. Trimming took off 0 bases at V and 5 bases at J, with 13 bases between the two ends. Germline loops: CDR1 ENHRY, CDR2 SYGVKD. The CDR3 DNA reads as TGTGCCATCAGTGAGTCGTCCATACCGGGGAATGAAAAACTGTTTTTT. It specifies CAISESSIPGNEKLFF.

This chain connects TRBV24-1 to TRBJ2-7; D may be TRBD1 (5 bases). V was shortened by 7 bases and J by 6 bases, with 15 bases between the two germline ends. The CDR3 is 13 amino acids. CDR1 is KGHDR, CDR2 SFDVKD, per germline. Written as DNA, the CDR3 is TGTGCCACCAGCGTAACAGGATCACCCGAGCAGTACTTC. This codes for CATSVTGSPEQYF.

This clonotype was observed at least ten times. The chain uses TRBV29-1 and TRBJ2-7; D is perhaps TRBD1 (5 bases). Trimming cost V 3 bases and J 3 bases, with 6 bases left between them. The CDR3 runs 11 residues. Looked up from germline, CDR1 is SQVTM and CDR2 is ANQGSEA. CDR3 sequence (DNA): TGCAGCGTTGACAGGGACTACGAGCAGTACTTC. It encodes CSVDRDYEQYF.

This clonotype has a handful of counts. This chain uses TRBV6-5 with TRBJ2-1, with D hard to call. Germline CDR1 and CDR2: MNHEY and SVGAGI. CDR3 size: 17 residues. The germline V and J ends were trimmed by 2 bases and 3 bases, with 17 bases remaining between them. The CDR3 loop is CASSYGRLGGLYNEQFF. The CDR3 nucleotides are TGTGCCAGCAGTTACGGGCGACTCGGCGGTCTCTACAATGAGCAGTTCTTC.

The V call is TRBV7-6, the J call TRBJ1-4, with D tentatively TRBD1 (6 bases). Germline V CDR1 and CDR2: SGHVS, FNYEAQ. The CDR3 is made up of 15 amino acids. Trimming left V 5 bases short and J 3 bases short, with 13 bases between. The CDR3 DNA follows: TGTGCCAGCAGCCCGTGGGACAACCCTAATGAAAAACTGTTTTTT. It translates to CASSPWDNPNEKLFF.